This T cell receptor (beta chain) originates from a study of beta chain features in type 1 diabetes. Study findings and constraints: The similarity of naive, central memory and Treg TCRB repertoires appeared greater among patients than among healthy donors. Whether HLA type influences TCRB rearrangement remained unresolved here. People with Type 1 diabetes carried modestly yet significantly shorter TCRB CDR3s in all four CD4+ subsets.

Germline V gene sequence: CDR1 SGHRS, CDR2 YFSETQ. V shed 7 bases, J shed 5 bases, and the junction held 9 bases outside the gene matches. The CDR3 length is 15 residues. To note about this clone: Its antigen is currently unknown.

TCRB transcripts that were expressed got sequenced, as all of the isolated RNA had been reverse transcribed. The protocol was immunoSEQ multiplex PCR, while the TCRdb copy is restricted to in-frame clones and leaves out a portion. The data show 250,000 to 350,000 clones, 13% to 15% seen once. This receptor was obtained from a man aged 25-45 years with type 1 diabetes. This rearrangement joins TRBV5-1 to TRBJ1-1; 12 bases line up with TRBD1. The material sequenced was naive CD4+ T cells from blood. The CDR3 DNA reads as TGCGCCAGCCCGGGACAGGGGGCGTTGGTGACTGAAGCTTTCTTT. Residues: CASPGQGALVTEAFF.